These T cell receptor beta chains were read from a single sample in a study of lymphopenia after photon versus proton radiotherapy. Profiling relied on immunoSEQ multiplex PCR, and the TCRdb table lists in-frame clones only, not all of them. The table lists roughly 67,000 clones, roughly 88% of them singletons. The input for sequencing was peripheral blood, taken from a patient treated with photon-based radiotherapy. The receptors were gathered from a woman in her sixties or seventies with pancreatic cancer. Both conserved end residues are part of each CDR3. A D gene is named only where the DNA matches it firmly. Rows may omit the clone size; those that give it use once, few, many or a size class.

cdr3_aa: CAISGGAYEQYF; cdr3_nt: TGTGCCATCAGTGGGGGTGCCTACGAGCAGTACTTC; v_call: TRBV10-3; j_call: TRBJ2-7; clone_size: -; d_call: -
cdr3_aa: CASSLSGHRPETQYF; cdr3_nt: TGTGCCAGCAGCTTATCTGGACACCGGCCAGAGACCCAGTACTTC; v_call: TRBV7-3; j_call: TRBJ2-5; clone_size: -; d_call: -
cdr3_aa: CASRGQGAYNEQFF; cdr3_nt: TGTGCCAGCAGGGGACAGGGGGCCTACAATGAGCAGTTCTTC; v_call: TRBV2; j_call: TRBJ2-1; clone_size: -; d_call: TRBD1
cdr3_aa: CSVVPGSGSGNTIYF; cdr3_nt: TGCAGCGTAGTTCCAGGGTCGGGGTCTGGAAACACCATATATTTT; v_call: TRBV29-1; j_call: TRBJ1-3; clone_size: -; d_call: -
cdr3_aa: CASSYETGVGYGYTF; cdr3_nt: TGTGCCAGCAGTTACGAGACAGGGGTTGGCTATGGCTACACCTTC; v_call: TRBV6-6; j_call: TRBJ1-2; clone_size: -; d_call: TRBD1
cdr3_aa: CASSHRGGANVLTF; cdr3_nt: TGTGCCAGCAGCCACAGGGGAGGGGCCAACGTCCTGACTTTC; v_call: TRBV28; j_call: TRBJ2-6; clone_size: -; d_call: TRBD1
cdr3_aa: CASSSGTSGTYEQYF; cdr3_nt: TGCGCCAGCAGCTCAGGGACTAGCGGGACTTACGAGCAGTACTTC; v_call: TRBV5-1; j_call: TRBJ2-7; clone_size: once; d_call: TRBD2
cdr3_aa: CASSPTLDTEVEKQYF; cdr3_nt: TGTGCCAGCAGCCCTACCCTGGACACCGAGGTGGAGAAGCAGTATTTT; v_call: TRBV11-2; j_call: TRBJ2-3; clone_size: -; d_call: -
cdr3_aa: CASSQGANTGELFF; cdr3_nt: TGTGCCAGCAGTCAGGGAGCGAACACCGGGGAGCTGTTTTTT; v_call: TRBV6-4; j_call: TRBJ2-2; clone_size: -; d_call: -
cdr3_aa: CASSTLRLAAGTGELFF; cdr3_nt: TGTGCCAGCAGCACGCTCAGGCTGGCGGCGGGCACCGGGGAGCTGTTTTTT; v_call: TRBV7-9; j_call: TRBJ2-2; clone_size: few; d_call: -
cdr3_aa: CASSPTATSDEQYF; cdr3_nt: TGTGCCAGCTCACCGACAGCGACCTCGGACGAGCAGTACTTC; v_call: TRBV18; j_call: TRBJ2-7; clone_size: -; d_call: -
cdr3_aa: CASSFVGRAAEQYF; cdr3_nt: TGTGCCAGCAGCTTCGTCGGCAGGGCGGCCGAGCAGTACTTC; v_call: TRBV5-6; j_call: TRBJ2-7; clone_size: -; d_call: -
cdr3_aa: CAGAEPGANVLTF; cdr3_nt: TGCGCGGGGGCAGAACCTGGGGCCAACGTCCTGACTTTC; v_call: TRBV4-1; j_call: TRBJ2-6; clone_size: -; d_call: -
cdr3_aa: CASSMGGDEKLFF; cdr3_nt: TGTGCCAGCAGTATGGGGGGGGATGAAAAACTGTTTTTT; v_call: TRBV28; j_call: TRBJ1-4; clone_size: -; d_call: -
cdr3_aa: CASSPPMKENTEAFF; cdr3_nt: TGTGCCAGCTCACCACCTATGAAAGAGAACACTGAAGCTTTCTTT; v_call: TRBV18; j_call: TRBJ1-1; clone_size: -; d_call: -
cdr3_aa: CASSPRTGGKHNEQFF; cdr3_nt: TGTGCCAGCTCACCGCGGACAGGGGGCAAACACAATGAGCAGTTCTTC; v_call: TRBV18; j_call: TRBJ2-1; clone_size: -; d_call: TRBD1
cdr3_aa: CASSFPGQGGNQPQHF; cdr3_nt: TGTGCCAGCAGCTTTCCCGGACAGGGCGGCAATCAGCCCCAGCATTTT; v_call: TRBV5-8; j_call: TRBJ1-5; clone_size: -; d_call: TRBD1
cdr3_aa: CASRGPGQGNYEQYF; cdr3_nt: TGTGCCAGCAGAGGTCCGGGACAGGGGAACTACGAGCAGTACTTC; v_call: TRBV28; j_call: TRBJ2-7; clone_size: -; d_call: TRBD1
cdr3_aa: CASSLVGSEKLFF; cdr3_nt: TGTGCCAGCAGCTTAGTGGGGTCCGAAAAACTGTTTTTT; v_call: TRBV7-2; j_call: TRBJ1-4; clone_size: -; d_call: -
cdr3_aa: CASSVDHLAGPRFF; cdr3_nt: TGTGCCAGCAGCGTAGACCACTTAGCGGGGCCACGGTTCTTC; v_call: TRBV9; j_call: TRBJ2-1; clone_size: -; d_call: TRBD2
cdr3_aa: CASSWTGIPLNQPQHF; cdr3_nt: TGTGCCAGCAGCTGGACAGGCATCCCCCTCAATCAGCCCCAGCATTTT; v_call: TRBV27; j_call: TRBJ1-5; clone_size: -; d_call: TRBD1
cdr3_aa: CASSLAGGPYNEQFF; cdr3_nt: TGTGCTAGCAGCTTAGCGGGAGGGCCCTACAATGAGCAGTTCTTC; v_call: TRBV7-7; j_call: TRBJ2-1; clone_size: -; d_call: TRBD2
cdr3_aa: CASSFGGLALSYEQYF; cdr3_nt: TGTGCCAGCAGCTTTGGAGGGCTAGCGCTTTCCTACGAGCAGTACTTC; v_call: TRBV7-8; j_call: TRBJ2-7; clone_size: once; d_call: -
cdr3_aa: CASSFNALKPEAFF; cdr3_nt: TGTGCCAGCAGTTTTAACGCCTTGAAACCTGAAGCTTTCTTT; v_call: TRBV28; j_call: TRBJ1-1; clone_size: -; d_call: -
cdr3_aa: CASTRVEVLGYGYTF; cdr3_nt: TGTGCCAGTACCAGGGTCGAGGTCCTCGGCTATGGCTACACCTTC; v_call: TRBV19; j_call: TRBJ1-2; clone_size: -; d_call: -